This entry lists 20 T cell receptor beta chains sequenced from one sample in a study of blood T cell repertoires in COVID-19. Some clones are missing from TCRdb's copy, which holds only in-frame ones; the method was immunoSEQ multiplex PCR. The table records 100,000 to 150,000 clones, roughly 83% of them present only once. The specimen sequenced was peripheral blood. The source is a woman aged 80 or over with acute or convalescent COVID-19.

This rearrangement joins TRBV7-2 to TRBJ2-3; TRBD2 aligns across 8 bases. CDR3 length: 15 residues. From germline, CDR1 is SGHTA and CDR2 FQGNSA. V was pared by 4 bases and J by 4 bases, with 7 bases of the junction left unmatched. CDR3 in DNA: TGTGCCAGCAGCTCTAAGCGGGAGCGGGCAGATACGCAGTATTTT. As protein: CASSSKRERADTQYF.

The chain employs TRBV19 and TRBJ1-5; 11 positions agree with TRBD1. The CDR3 runs 16 residues. CDR1 and CDR2 (germline): LNHDA, SQIVND (reference sequence). V was clipped by 6 bases and J by 2 bases; unmatched bases: 6. The CDR3, as DNA: TGTGCCAGTAGGCCGGGACAGGGGGGTCGCAATCAGCCCCAGCATTTT. It yields the protein CASRPGQGGRNQPQHF. Drawing the rest from reference TRBV19 and TRBJ1-5, the complete variable domain is DGGITQSPKYLFRKEGQNVTLSCEQNLNHDAMYWYRQDPGQGLRLIYYSQIVNDFQKGDIAEGYSVSREKKESFPLTVTSAQKNPTAFYLCASRPGQGGRNQPQHFGDGTRLSIL.

This chain uses TRBV7-2 with TRBJ1-2, with TRBD1 matching 8 bases. Germline CDR1 is SGHTA and CDR2 is FQGNSA. Trimming at V came to 5 bases and at J to 4 bases, leaving 15 bases not matched to a gene. The CDR3 length is 17 residues. CDR3 in DNA: TGTGCCAGCAGCAAAAGGGTCCGACAGGGGACCTCCTATGGCTACACCTTC. It codes for CASSKRVRQGTSYGYTF.

V usage is TRBV7-2 and J usage is TRBJ2-1; 14 nucleotides agree with TRBD2. Trimming cost V 3 bases and J 12 bases; bases outside gene matches: 7. CDR1 is SGHTA, CDR2 FQGNSA, per germline. The CDR3 loop spans 15 amino acids. CDR3 sequence (DNA): TGTGCCAGCAGCTTGACCGGGACTAGCGGGAGTGGGCAGTTCTTC. This translates into CASSLTGTSGSGQFF.

V usage is TRBV5-1 and J usage is TRBJ1-1; D ambiguous. With 1 base removed from V and 5 bases from J, the gap between germline ends came to 6 bases. CDR3 length equals 12 residues. CDR1 SGHRS and CDR2 YFSETQ come from the germline V gene. CDR3 region: CASSLHGTEAFF. The CDR3 DNA reads as TGCGCCAGCAGCTTGCACGGGACTGAAGCTTTCTTT.

The chain is built from TRBV19 and TRBJ2-5, with a possible D match to TRBD2 (6 bases). Trimming removed 6 bases at V and 2 bases at J, with 10 bases between. This CDR3 contains 13 residues. Germline CDR1 LNHDA, CDR2 SQIVND (reference sequence). In DNA form, the CDR3 reads TGTGCCAGTAGAGGGGCGGGACAAGAGACCCAGTACTTC. Its translation: CASRGAGQETQYF.

The V and J genes are TRBV29-1 and TRBJ2-3; 8 nucleotides align to TRBD1. Germline loops: CDR1 SQVTM, CDR2 ANQGSEA. The V segment lost 7 bases and the J segment 1 base; nucleotides outside the gene matches: 4. CDR3 length: 13 amino acids. In DNA, the CDR3 is TGCAGCGCCCAGACAGGGGGCACAGATACGCAGTATTTT. Translating gives CSAQTGGTDTQYF.

This rearrangement joins TRBV6-5 to TRBJ1-6; possibly TRBD1 for D (6 bases). CDR1 and CDR2 (germline): MNHEY, SVGAGI. CDR3 length: 14 amino acids. Trimming removed 6 bases at V and 7 bases at J, with 13 bases between. The CDR3 protein is CASSPDSRNSPLHF. The CDR3 DNA follows: TGTGCCAGCAGCCCGGACAGCCGCAATTCACCCCTCCACTTT.

V is TRBV30 and J is TRBJ1-5; no clear D. Germline values: CDR1 GTSNPN, CDR2 SVGIG (reference sequence). The CDR3 sequence is 14 residues long. Between the trimmed V and J ends, which lost 0 bases and 2 bases, there was a span of 8 bases. This CDR3 is CAWSVNQGNQPQHF. The CDR3 DNA reads as TGTGCCTGGAGTGTAAATCAGGGCAATCAGCCCCAGCATTTT. The full variable domain, completed using reference TRBV30 and TRBJ1-5, is SQTIHQWPATLVQPVGSPLSLECTVEGTSNPNLYWYRQAAGRGLQLLFYSVGIGQISSEVPQNLSASRPQDRQFILSSKKLLLSDSGFYLCAWSVNQGNQPQHFGDGTRLSIL.

This clone was observed a few times. The chain carries TRBV11-2 and TRBJ1-1; 9 bases line up with TRBD1. The CDR3 contains 16 residues. The germline CDR1 and CDR2 sequences are SGHAT and FQNNGV. Trimming cost V 3 bases and J 2 bases; bases outside gene matches: 7. The CDR3 protein is CASSFGKGQGNTEAFF. As DNA, the CDR3 is TGTGCCAGCAGCTTCGGGAAGGGACAGGGAAACACTGAAGCTTTCTTT. Full variable domain (rest looked up from reference TRBV11-2 and TRBJ1-1): EAGVAQSPRYKIIEKRQSVAFWCNPISGHATLYWYQQILGQGPKLLIQFQNNGVVDDSQLPKDRFSAERLKGVDSTLKIQPAKLEDSAVYLCASSFGKGQGNTEAFFGQGTRLTVV.

This clone was seen a handful of times. The V and J genes are TRBV6-1 and TRBJ2-1; 14 bases align to TRBD2. This CDR3 comprises 16 residues. Germline-derived CDR1 and CDR2 are MNHNS and SASEGT. The V and J ends lost 4 bases and 7 bases, in that order; junction bases with no gene match: 6. CDR3 region: CASSVWTSGGRNEQFF. In nucleotides, the CDR3 is TGTGCCAGCAGTGTCTGGACTAGCGGGGGGAGGAATGAGCAGTTCTTC.

The V call is TRBV4-1, the J call TRBJ1-5; D remains ambiguous. Trimming left V 0 bases short and J 7 bases short, with 7 bases between. Germline CDR1 reads MGHRA; CDR2 reads YSYEKL. This CDR3 region has 13 residues. The CDR3 reads CASSQDAGQPQHF. CDR3 DNA sequence: TGCGCCAGCAGCCAAGATGCAGGACAGCCCCAGCATTTT.

This clone was observed a handful of times. The gene calls are TRBV18 and TRBJ2-7; 8 nucleotides align to TRBD2. J gave up 5 bases and V 2 bases, and 11 bases lay outside the gene matches. The CDR3 extends over 16 amino acids. CDR1 is KGHSH, CDR2 LQKENI, per germline. The CDR3 nucleotides are TGTGCCAGCTCACCAGGTCGTGGCGGGGGGACCCACGAGCAGTACTTC. It yields the protein CASSPGRGGGTHEQYF.

J is TRBJ2-7 and V is TRBV7-9, with a possible D match to TRBD1 (6 bases). The CDR3 spans 12 residues. CDR1 is SEHNR, CDR2 FQNEAQ, per germline (reference sequence). CDR3 protein: CATGQSTYEQYF. CDR3 DNA: TGTGCGACAGGACAGAGCACCTACGAGCAGTACTTC.

The chain is built from TRBV27 and TRBJ1-3; tentative D call: TRBD1 (5 bases). The CDR3 length is 15 residues. Trimming removed 5 bases from V and 4 bases from J, with 15 bases in between. In germline, CDR1 is MNHEY, CDR2 SMNVEV (reference sequence). The CDR3 nucleotides read TGTGCCAGCAGTCTAAACCGGGGGGACGGAAACACCATATATTTT. Its protein product is CASSLNRGDGNTIYF.

The V call is TRBV6-2 or TRBV6-3, the J call TRBJ2-4, with no clear D. From germline, CDR1 is MNHEY and CDR2 SVGEGT. The CDR3 loop spans 18 amino acids. Trimming removed 2 bases at V and 2 bases at J, with 19 bases between. CDR3 nucleotides: TGTGCCAGCAGTTACCCCCCGAGTCGTGCGAATACCAAAAACATTCAGTACTTC. Protein sequence: CASSYPPSRANTKNIQYF.

The chain employs TRBV18 and TRBJ1-1; 9 nucleotides line up with TRBD1. Germline CDR1 and CDR2: KGHSH and LQKENI. The ends lost 3 bases at V and 3 bases at J; junction bases unmatched: 5. The CDR3 length is 15 residues. The CDR3 protein is CASSPSRDRDTEAFF. DNA of the CDR3: TGTGCCAGCTCACCTTCCCGGGACAGGGACACTGAAGCTTTCTTT. Using reference TRBV18 and TRBJ1-1 for the parts outside the CDR3, the full variable domain is NAGVMQNPRHLVRRRGQEARLRCSPMKGHSHVYWYRQLPEEGLKFMVYLQKENIIDESGMPKERFSAEFPKEGPSILRIQQVVRGDSAAYFCASSPSRDRDTEAFFGQGTRLTVV.

The chain links TRBV7-2 to TRBJ1-4, with a possible D match to TRBD1 (6 bases). Trimming cost V 2 bases and J 1 base, with 11 bases left between them. The CDR3 consists of 16 residues. Germline V lookup: CDR1 SGHTA, CDR2 FQGNSA. The CDR3 loop is CASSLSPQGTNEKLFF. CDR3 DNA sequence: TGTGCCAGCAGCTTATCCCCACAGGGAACTAATGAAAAACTGTTTTTT.

The chain is built from TRBV3-1 (or the pseudogene TRBV3-2) and TRBJ2-5; 7 bases map to TRBD2. V was clipped by 1 base and J by 3 bases; unmatched bases: 5. There are 15 residues in the CDR3. Looked up from germline, CDR1 is LGHDT and CDR2 is YNNKEL (reference sequence). CDR3 amino acids: CASSQAGTIEETQYF. In DNA, the CDR3 is TGTGCCAGCAGCCAAGCGGGGACTATCGAAGAGACCCAGTACTTC.

V gene TRBV6-1 combines with J gene TRBJ1-1; 8 bases align to TRBD1. After removal of 0 bases from V and 4 bases from J, the junction contained 4 bases not matched to a gene. Germline CDR1 and CDR2: MNHNS and SASEGT. This CDR3 is built from 15 residues. CDR3 loop: CASSEAAGGVTEAFF. The CDR3 DNA is TGTGCCAGCAGTGAAGCGGCAGGGGGCGTCACTGAAGCTTTCTTT.